This T cell receptor (beta chain) was identified during a study of T-cell reconstitution after alpha-beta-depleted transplantation in children. The library targeted TCRbeta and was prepared with unique molecular identifiers. TCRdb fed the PCR reads into MiXCR, producing one record per CDR3 protein. The table lists a few hundred thousand distinct CDR3 sequences, about a quarter of them singletons, with 2.6% in the top ten. V dropped 2 bases and J dropped 5 bases, with 13 bases sitting between them. The CDR3 is 15 amino acids. Germline V gene lookup returns CDR1 LGHDT and CDR2 YNNKEL (reference sequence). Study-wide points: Newly produced T cells mostly provided counts and TCRbeta diversity after one year, as hyperexpanded clones declined.

This clonotype was detected ten times or more. Its antigen is currently unknown. The V call is TRBV3-1, the J call TRBJ2-1, with a tentative D call TRBD1 (5 bases). This clonotype originated in a girl aged 2 to 10 with Fanconi anemia, due to receive a stem cell transplant. The starting material was PBMCs, obtained before TCRalphabeta/CD19-depleted stem cell transplant. The CDR3: CASSQWMGRDNEQFF. The DNA of the CDR3 is TGTGCCAGCAGCCAATGGATGGGGCGAGACAATGAGCAGTTCTTC.